The T cell receptor (beta chain) described here comes from a study of T cell responses to AZD1222 COVID-19 vaccine. The CDR3 runs 15 residues. V dropped 7 bases and J dropped 9; count of bases not matched to a gene: 12. Germline values: CDR1 ENHRY, CDR2 SYGVKD. Here immunoSEQ multiplex PCR was the method, and the copy in TCRdb shows in-frame clones only, minus some. Of tens of thousands of clones listed, around 90% are singletons. The chain couples TRBV10-3 to TRBJ2-1; 10 nucleotides agree with TRBD2. The sequences come from peripheral blood, collected on day 0 of AZD1222 vaccination. This sequence originates from an adult in good health. CDR3 in DNA: TGTGCCATCACCACCGGGACTAGCGAATCGGCTGAGCAGTTCTTC. It codes for CAITTGTSESAEQFF.